This T cell receptor (beta chain) appears in the sequencing data of a study of T cell changes during pregnancy in multiple sclerosis. J gave up 3 bases and V 9 bases, and 16 bases lay outside the gene matches. CDR3 length equals 17 residues. Per germline, CDR1 LNHDA and CDR2 SQIVND (reference sequence). Profiling relied on immunoSEQ multiplex PCR, and the TCRdb table lists in-frame clones only, not all of them. The table has tens of thousands of clones, about 88% seen once. The TCR originated in a female donor with multiple sclerosis, enrolled in a pregnancy study. The J gene is TRBJ1-5, the V gene TRBV19; the match to TRBD1 covers 8 bases. The sample consisted of CD4+ T cells from peripheral blood mononuclear cells, taken after pregnancy. The CDR3 loop is CARKLTIRQGNNQPQHF. The CDR3 bases are TGTGCCAGGAAACTGACCATCCGACAGGGGAACAATCAGCCCCAGCATTTT.